This T cell receptor beta chain came from a study of blood T cell repertoires in COVID-19. Across the study: Spain, Italy and the United States supplied samples that represented acute and convalescent COVID-19.

The V and J ends lost 1 base and 3 bases respectively, with 7 bases between them. Germline V gene data show CDR1 as MNHEY and CDR2 as SVGEGT. The CDR3 length is 14 residues. Authors' data handling: Reference gene primer amplification yielded estimated nucleated cell counts. TCRdb keeps only in-frame clones here, not all; method: immunoSEQ multiplex PCR. That table is the source of V, J and clone size, and D and trimming were worked out from the DNA. The repertoire consists of approximately 100,000 clones, with 65% to 75% occurring once and the leading ten covering about 6.5%. Sequenced material: peripheral blood. The chain combines TRBV6-2 or TRBV6-3 with TRBJ1-5; no reliable D call. The TCR comes from a man older than 75 with acute or convalescent COVID-19. This chain's CDR3 is CASSYFQNNQPQHF. CDR3 coding DNA: TGTGCCAGCAGTTACTTCCAAAACAATCAGCCCCAGCATTTT.